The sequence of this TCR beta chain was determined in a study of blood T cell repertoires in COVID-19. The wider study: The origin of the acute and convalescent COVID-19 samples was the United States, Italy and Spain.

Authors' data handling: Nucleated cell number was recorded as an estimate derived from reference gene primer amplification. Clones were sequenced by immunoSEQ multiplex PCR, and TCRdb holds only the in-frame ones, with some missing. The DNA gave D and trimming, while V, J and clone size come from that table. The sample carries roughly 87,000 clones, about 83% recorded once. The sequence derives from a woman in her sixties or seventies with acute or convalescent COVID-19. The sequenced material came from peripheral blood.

The CDR3 DNA follows: TGTGCCAGCTCACCTATTAGCGGGGGGCCGACCTCAGATACGCAGTATTTT. It translates to CASSPISGGPTSDTQYF. This chain uses TRBV18 with TRBJ2-3, with 10 positions matching TRBD2. The CDR3 is made up of 17 amino acids. Germline V CDR1 and CDR2: KGHSH, LQKENI. V lost 3 bases, J lost 4 bases, and 10 bases stayed unmatched.